Listed below are T cell receptor beta chains from one sample, sequenced in a study of T-cell reconstitution after alpha-beta-depleted transplantation in children. TCRdb called the PCR reads again in MiXCR, with one record for every CDR3 protein. The data contain approximately 240,000 distinct CDR3 sequences, 8.5% to 10% of them singletons. The source was PBMCs from the stem cell graft donor, collected from the stem cell graft. The origin of the receptors is a human donor who donated a stem cell graft to a child with acute lymphoblastic leukemia. Both conserved end residues are part of each CDR3. The D gene is left open where the match is weak. Clone sizes are given selectively: once, few, many, or a class where the clone is expanded.

abundance: few; v_gene: TRBV6-1; j_gene: TRBJ2-5; d_gene: .; CDR3nt: TGTGCCAGCAGCCGACCAACAGTGTCACTAGAGACCCAGTACTTC; CDR3aa: CASSRPTVSLETQYF
abundance: many; v_gene: TRBV25-1; j_gene: TRBJ1-2; d_gene: TRBD1; CDR3nt: TGTGCCAGCAGCGGACTAGGGGGCGGCTATGGCTACACCTTC; CDR3aa: CASSGLGGGYGYTF
abundance: .; v_gene: TRBV12-3/TRBV12-4; j_gene: TRBJ1-5; d_gene: .; CDR3nt: TGTGCCAGCAGTAGTACGACTAGCAATCAGCCCCAGCATTTT; CDR3aa: CASSSTTSNQPQHF
abundance: many; v_gene: TRBV20-1; j_gene: TRBJ1-2; d_gene: .; CDR3nt: TGCAGTGCTAGGTCGGGAGGCTACACCTTC; CDR3aa: CSARSGGYTF
abundance: .; v_gene: TRBV20-1; j_gene: TRBJ1-1; d_gene: .; CDR3nt: TGCAGTGCTAGATTTACAGGCTCGACGGCTTTCTTT; CDR3aa: CSARFTGSTAFF
abundance: .; v_gene: TRBV10-2; j_gene: TRBJ2-7; d_gene: .; CDR3nt: TGCGCCAGCAGGGGATTAGAGCAGTACTTC; CDR3aa: CASRGLEQYF
abundance: .; v_gene: TRBV20-1; j_gene: TRBJ1-2; d_gene: TRBD1; CDR3nt: TGCAGTGCTCCCGACAGGGGTTCCTATGGCTACACCTTC; CDR3aa: CSAPDRGSYGYTF
abundance: once; v_gene: TRBV7-6; j_gene: TRBJ1-3; d_gene: .; CDR3nt: TGTGCCAGCAGATTTGGAGCCAGCTCGGACAACACCATATATTTT; CDR3aa: CASRFGASSDNTIYF
abundance: many; v_gene: TRBV14; j_gene: TRBJ2-1; d_gene: .; CDR3nt: TGTGCCAGCAGCCAAGTTGGACTTCTCCCGACCTACAATGAGCAGTTCTTC; CDR3aa: CASSQVGLLPTYNEQFF
abundance: many; v_gene: TRBV4-3; j_gene: TRBJ2-3; d_gene: TRBD1; CDR3nt: TGCGCCAGCAGCCTGACAGGGATGAGCACAGATACGCAGTATTTT; CDR3aa: CASSLTGMSTDTQYF
abundance: many; v_gene: TRBV9; j_gene: TRBJ1-1; d_gene: .; CDR3nt: TGTGCCAGCAGCCCTCATGGGGAAGAGCGGAACACTGAAGCTTTCTTT; CDR3aa: CASSPHGEERNTEAFF
abundance: many; v_gene: TRBV20-1; j_gene: TRBJ1-6; d_gene: .; CDR3nt: TGCAGTGCTAGAGCCATAACTTATAATTCACCCCTCCACTTT; CDR3aa: CSARAITYNSPLHF
abundance: many; v_gene: TRBV18; j_gene: TRBJ2-1; d_gene: TRBD2; CDR3nt: TGTGCCAGCTCACCACCGGGACTAGCGGACAATGAGCAGTTCTTC; CDR3aa: CASSPPGLADNEQFF
abundance: many; v_gene: TRBV6-2/TRBV6-3; j_gene: TRBJ1-1; d_gene: .; CDR3nt: TGTGCCAGCAGTTACGATGGGGCCACTGAAGCTTTCTTT; CDR3aa: CASSYDGATEAFF
abundance: few; v_gene: TRBV20-1; j_gene: TRBJ2-3; d_gene: TRBD1; CDR3nt: TGCAGTGCTTGGGACAGGGGTTTAACAGATACGCAGTATTTT; CDR3aa: CSAWDRGLTDTQYF
abundance: many; v_gene: TRBV4-2; j_gene: TRBJ1-2; d_gene: .; CDR3nt: TGTGCCAGCAGCCAAGTAGGGTGGCAGTCCTATGGCTACACCTTC; CDR3aa: CASSQVGWQSYGYTF
abundance: few; v_gene: TRBV29-1; j_gene: TRBJ1-2; d_gene: .; CDR3nt: TGCAGCGTTGAAGTCAGGTCCGGGGGCTACACCTTC; CDR3aa: CSVEVRSGGYTF
abundance: .; v_gene: TRBV7-9; j_gene: TRBJ2-4; d_gene: .; CDR3nt: TGTGCCAGCAGCTTAGGCGGGGCGGGGAACATTCAGTACTTC; CDR3aa: CASSLGGAGNIQYF
abundance: many; v_gene: TRBV7-9; j_gene: TRBJ1-4; d_gene: .; CDR3nt: TGTGCCAGCAGCTTACGGACAACTAATGAAAAACTGTTTTTT; CDR3aa: CASSLRTTNEKLFF
abundance: .; v_gene: TRBV15; j_gene: TRBJ1-6; d_gene: TRBD1; CDR3nt: TGTGCCACCAGCAGTTGGGGACAGCAGGATTCACCCCTCCACTTT; CDR3aa: CATSSWGQQDSPLHF
abundance: few; v_gene: TRBV20-1; j_gene: TRBJ1-1; d_gene: TRBD1; CDR3nt: TGCAGTGCTAGAAGACAGGGGAACACTGAAGCTTTCTTT; CDR3aa: CSARRQGNTEAFF
abundance: .; v_gene: TRBV5-1; j_gene: TRBJ2-1; d_gene: .; CDR3nt: TGCGCCAGCCGGCAAGGGGACTCCTACAATGAGCAGTTCTTC; CDR3aa: CASRQGDSYNEQFF
abundance: many; v_gene: TRBV7-2; j_gene: TRBJ1-3; d_gene: .; CDR3nt: TGTGCCAGCAGCTTAAGGGGAAACACCATATATTTT; CDR3aa: CASSLRGNTIYF
abundance: few; v_gene: TRBV20-1; j_gene: TRBJ1-5; d_gene: .; CDR3nt: TGCAGTGCTGGAGACATTAGCAATCAGCCCCAGCATTTT; CDR3aa: CSAGDISNQPQHF
abundance: many; v_gene: TRBV27; j_gene: TRBJ1-5; d_gene: TRBD1; CDR3nt: TGTGCCAGCAGTCCCAGCCGGCAGGGACAGGTTCATCAGCCCCAGCATTTT; CDR3aa: CASSPSRQGQVHQPQHF
abundance: few; v_gene: TRBV29-1; j_gene: TRBJ2-1; d_gene: TRBD2; CDR3nt: TGCAGCGTTGAAGGGGCTAGCGGGGGTAGCTCCTACAATGAGCAGTTCTTC; CDR3aa: CSVEGASGGSSYNEQFF
abundance: many; v_gene: TRBV5-5; j_gene: TRBJ2-2; d_gene: TRBD2; CDR3nt: TGTGCCAGCACCCTAACTAGCGCCCCTGGGACCGGGGAGCTGTTTTTT; CDR3aa: CASTLTSAPGTGELFF
abundance: .; v_gene: TRBV12-5; j_gene: TRBJ2-7; d_gene: .; CDR3nt: TGTGCTAGTGGTCTCGACTACGAGCAGTACTTC; CDR3aa: CASGLDYEQYF
abundance: .; v_gene: TRBV20-1; j_gene: TRBJ2-5; d_gene: .; CDR3nt: TGCAGTGCTAGAGAACACGGGGCCCTTGAGGAGACCCAGTACTTC; CDR3aa: CSAREHGALEETQYF
abundance: many; v_gene: TRBV5-1; j_gene: TRBJ2-1; d_gene: TRBD1; CDR3nt: TGCGCCAGCAGCTCCGGGACAGCCAATGAGCAGTTCTTC; CDR3aa: CASSSGTANEQFF
abundance: .; v_gene: TRBV6-1; j_gene: TRBJ1-1; d_gene: .; CDR3nt: TGTGCCAGCGTCAGGGTGAGGAGCACTGAAGCTTTCTTT; CDR3aa: CASVRVRSTEAFF
abundance: .; v_gene: TRBV6-2/TRBV6-3; j_gene: TRBJ1-1; d_gene: .; CDR3nt: TGTGCCAGCCGGGGGGGGTTGAACACTGAAGCTTTCTTT; CDR3aa: CASRGGLNTEAFF
abundance: once; v_gene: TRBV10-2; j_gene: TRBJ2-3; d_gene: .; CDR3nt: TGCGCCACCTCAGACCGGGGCACAGATACGCAGTATTTT; CDR3aa: CATSDRGTDTQYF
abundance: many; v_gene: TRBV15; j_gene: TRBJ1-2; d_gene: .; CDR3nt: TGTGCCACCAGCAGAGATGGGGGGAGGGACTATGGCTACACCTTC; CDR3aa: CATSRDGGRDYGYTF